This T cell receptor beta chain was obtained from a study of beta chain features in type 1 diabetes. The sample holds one count of this clone. Reverse transcribing all isolated RNA meant expressed TCRB transcripts were sequenced. Profiling relied on immunoSEQ multiplex PCR, and the TCRdb table lists in-frame clones only, not all of them. The repertoire has 970,000 or so clones, roughly 17% of them found once; the top ten carry 0.023%. J was trimmed by 1 base and V by 7 bases; bases with no gene match: 12. Germline V lookup: CDR1 SGHAT, CDR2 FQDESV (reference sequence). The CDR3 covers 17 residues. Sequencing input: naive CD4+ T cells from blood. The rearrangement joins TRBV11-1 to TRBJ2-3; 9 bases match TRBD2. The receptor's source is a woman aged 18-29 years in good health. CDR3 sequence reads: CASNPRTSVIGTDTQYF. Written as DNA, the CDR3 is TGTGCCAGCAACCCGCGGACTAGCGTTATTGGCACAGATACGCAGTATTTT.